These 25 T cell receptor beta chains share one sample of origin, sequenced in a study of identical twins. TCRdb ran MiXCR on the 5' RACE reads and lists one entry per CDR3 protein. Among 700,000 to 950,000 distinct CDR3 sequences listed, 9% to 15% were seen once. The data also belong to a second study, concerning yellow fever vaccine responses in identical twins.

Sample: PBMCs. The receptor source for this set is a young woman in good health.

The table lists this clonotype with a few counts. The chain combines TRBV12-3 or TRBV12-4 with TRBJ2-3; 11 bases agree with TRBD2. The CDR3 is made up of 16 amino acids. V lost 2 bases and J lost 3; bases outside the gene matches: 4. The CDR3 reads CASSLTSGRETDTQYF. The CDR3, as DNA: TGTGCCAGCAGTTTAACTAGCGGGAGAGAGACAGATACGCAGTATTTT.

This chain uses TRBV12-3 or TRBV12-4 with TRBJ2-7, with 7 bases lining up with TRBD2. CDR3 length: 14 residues. V dropped 5 bases and J dropped 6; count of bases not matched to a gene: 10. CDR3 amino acids: CASSNLAALGEQYF. CDR3 bases: TGTGCCAGCAGTAATCTAGCGGCCCTTGGCGAGCAGTACTTC.

In its sample, this clonotype was seen a few times. V gene TRBV5-1 combines with J gene TRBJ2-2, with D possibly matching TRBD2 (7 bases). CDR1 is SGHRS, CDR2 YFSETQ, per germline. Trimming shortened V by 6 bases and J by 4 bases, and 13 bases separated the two germline ends. CDR3 length: 14 residues. The chain's CDR3 is CASTMAGATGELFF. CDR3 coding DNA: TGCGCCAGCACCATGGCGGGGGCCACCGGGGAGCTGTTTTTT.

This chain links TRBV5-1 with TRBJ1-6; 8 bases align to TRBD1. The CDR3 extends over 13 amino acids. V lost 5 bases, J lost 9 bases, and 4 bases stayed unmatched. Germline CDR1 SGHRS, CDR2 YFSETQ. Written as DNA, the CDR3 is TGCGCCAGCAGGGCAGGGGGCTTTTCACCCCTCCACTTT. Translated: CASRAGGFSPLHF. The variable domain in full, completed from reference TRBV5-1 and TRBJ1-6, reads KAGVTQTPRYLIKTRGQQVTLSCSPISGHRSVSWYQQTPGQGLQFLFEYFSETQRNKGNFPGRFSGRQFSNSRSEMNVSTLELGDSALYLCASRAGGFSPLHFGNGTRLTVT.

This clonotype was recorded at least ten times. The chain uses TRBV12-3 or TRBV12-4 and TRBJ1-2; D perhaps matches TRBD1 (6 bases). Trimming removed 5 bases at V and 7 bases at J, with 14 bases between. This CDR3 is built from 13 residues. The CDR3 DNA sequence: TGTGCCAGCAGTACCGGGACAAGGGGTGGCTACACCTTC. As protein: CASSTGTRGGYTF.

This clonotype was observed a few times. The chain recombines TRBV29-1 with TRBJ2-1, with D tentatively TRBD1 or TRBD2 (6 bases each). Germline CDR1 and CDR2: SQVTM and ANQGSEA. V shed 3 bases and J shed 4 bases, with 10 bases lying between them. This CDR3 spans 13 amino acids. The CDR3 DNA reads as TGCAGCGTTGATAGGGGGACTTACAATGAGCAGTTCTTC. Encoded protein: CSVDRGTYNEQFF.

The chain is built from TRBV20-1 and TRBJ1-4; TRBD1 aligns across 10 bases. Germline CDR1 DFQATT, CDR2 SNEGSKA (reference sequence). V was clipped by 5 bases and J by 0 bases; unmatched bases: 3. The CDR3 is made up of 15 amino acids. In nucleotides, the CDR3 is TGCAGTGCTTTTGGACAGGGGGCAACTAATGAAAAACTGTTTTTT. It specifies CSAFGQGATNEKLFF.

The genes are TRBV5-6 and TRBJ2-6; TRBD1 aligns across 12 bases. This CDR3 has 19 residues. Germline values: CDR1 SGHDT, CDR2 YYEEEE. The ends lost 3 bases at V and 0 bases at J; junction bases unmatched: 7. This CDR3 is CASSSRRDRGLSGANVLTF. The CDR3 nucleotides read TGTGCCAGCAGCTCGCGCCGGGACAGGGGGCTCTCTGGGGCCAACGTCCTGACTTTC.

The chain joins TRBV2 to TRBJ2-7; a possible D gene is TRBD1 (6 bases). Germline CDR1 and CDR2: SNHLY and FYNNEI. The CDR3 totals 13 residues. Trimming stripped 10 bases from V and 0 bases from J, with 13 bases between. DNA of the CDR3: TGTGCCACACAGGGTACCAGCTCCTACGAGCAGTACGTC. Its translation is CATQGTSSYEQYV.

This clonotype was seen more than once but under ten times. The V call is TRBV3-1, the J call TRBJ2-7; 10 nucleotides align to TRBD1. CDR3 length: 17 residues. The V segment lost 0 bases and the J segment 3 bases; nucleotides outside the gene matches: 8. CDR1 and CDR2 (germline): LGHDT, YNNKEL (reference sequence). The CDR3 bases are TGTGCCAGCAGCCAAGATCGGGGGGACAGGGGAGGCTACGAGCAGTACTTC. It codes for CASSQDRGDRGGYEQYF.

This clonotype has more than one count but fewer than ten. The gene calls are TRBV27 and TRBJ2-1; TRBD2 matches at 8 bases. Trimming cost V 3 bases and J 5 bases; bases outside gene matches: 3. Germline V gives CDR1 MNHEY, CDR2 SMNVEV (reference sequence). The CDR3 contains 14 residues. CDR3: CASSLWTSNNEQFF. The CDR3 DNA is TGTGCCAGCAGTTTGTGGACTAGCAACAATGAGCAGTTCTTC.

This clonotype came up many times. The gene calls are TRBV7-8 and TRBJ2-2; TRBD2 is a possible D gene (6 bases). Trimming shortened V by 9 bases and J by 3 bases, and 14 bases separated the two germline ends. Germline V gene sequence: CDR1 SGHVS, CDR2 FQNEAQ. The CDR3 extends over 14 amino acids. CDR3 amino acids: CASGLATYTGELFF. As DNA, the CDR3 is TGTGCCAGTGGGCTAGCGACGTACACCGGGGAGCTGTTTTTT. Filled out from reference TRBV7-8 and TRBJ2-2, the complete variable domain reads GAGVSQSPRYKVAKRGQDVALRCDPISGHVSLFWYQQALGQGPEFLTYFQNEAQLDKSGLPSDRFFAERPEGSVSTLKIQRTQQEDSAVYLCASGLATYTGELFFGEGSRLTVL.

The rearrangement joins TRBV15 to TRBJ1-1, with D hard to call. CDR3 length: 16 residues. The V end lost 1 base, the J end lost 5 bases, and 17 bases lay between the germline ends. Germline assignment: CDR1 LNHNV and CDR2 YYDKDF (reference sequence). This CDR3 is CATSRVDKSLGTEAFF. As DNA, the CDR3 is TGTGCCACCAGCAGAGTAGATAAGTCCTTAGGGACTGAAGCTTTCTTT. The complete variable domain, with remaining parts taken from reference TRBV15 and TRBJ1-1, reads DAMVIQNPRYQVTQFGKPVTLSCSQTLNHNVMYWYQQKSSQAPKLLFHYYDKDFNNEADTPDNFQSRRPNTSFCFLDIRSPGLGDTAMYLCATSRVDKSLGTEAFFGQGTRLTVV.

The chain combines TRBV20-1 with TRBJ2-3; 7 positions match TRBD2. J was trimmed by 1 base and V by 3 bases; bases with no gene match: 7. This CDR3 has 15 amino acids. The germline CDR1 and CDR2 sequences are DFQATT and SNEGSKA (reference sequence). For the CDR3, the DNA is TGCAGTGCTAGGCCCAGGAGCGGGGGCACAGATACGCAGTATTTT. This encodes CSARPRSGGTDTQYF.

This clonotype was observed many times. The chain employs TRBV20-1 and TRBJ1-2, with 7 bases lining up with TRBD1. V lost 6 bases and J lost 1; bases outside the gene matches: 5. This CDR3 is 13 amino acids long. The germline V gene encodes CDR1 DFQATT and CDR2 SNEGSKA (reference sequence). The CDR3 DNA sequence: TGCAGTGCCGAGGCAGGGGGTAACTATGGCTACACCTTC. This translates into CSAEAGGNYGYTF.

The gene calls are TRBV6-1 and TRBJ2-7; D gene uncertain. In germline, CDR1 is MNHNS, CDR2 SASEGT. Trimming stripped 6 bases from V and 2 bases from J, with 14 bases between. The CDR3 is 14 residues long. DNA of the CDR3: TGTGCCAGCAGCTCTCCCGGCTCCGCCTACGAGCAGTACTTC. Amino acid sequence: CASSSPGSAYEQYF.

This clonotype was found many times. The genes are TRBV12-3 or TRBV12-4 and TRBJ2-1; D gene unclear. Trimming cost V 2 bases and J 2 bases, with 4 bases left between them. This CDR3 region has 13 residues. The CDR3 DNA reads as TGTGCCAGCAGTTTAAACACCTACAATGAGCAGTTCTTC. Its protein product is CASSLNTYNEQFF.

This clonotype was counted a few times. The chain is built from TRBV13 and TRBJ2-2, with 7 bases fitting TRBD2. CDR3 length: 14 residues. Germline V gene data show CDR1 as PRHDT and CDR2 as FYEKMQ (reference sequence). The ends lost 7 bases at V and 3 bases at J; junction bases unmatched: 5. The CDR3 region has the DNA TGTGCCAGCAACAACCGGGGGGACACCGGGGAGCTGTTTTTT. This translates into CASNNRGDTGELFF.

This clonotype was recorded at least ten times. The chain has TRBV29-1 and TRBJ2-3; weak D call: TRBD2 (6 bases). Germline V gene sequence: CDR1 SQVTM, CDR2 ANQGSEA. This CDR3 region has 14 residues. V lost 7 bases and J 2 bases, leaving 16 bases between the germline ends. The CDR3 bases are TGCAGCGAGAGGGCTAGCGAAGTCACAGATACGCAGTATTTT. This sequence encodes CSERASEVTDTQYF.

The chain carries TRBV6-2 or TRBV6-3 and TRBJ2-1; D possibly corresponds to TRBD2 (6 bases). The germline V and J ends were trimmed by 0 bases and 13 bases, with 22 bases remaining between them. The CDR3 sequence is 16 residues long. CDR1 is MNHEY and CDR2 is SVGEGT in the germline V gene. Here the CDR3 DNA reads TGTGCCAGCAGTTACTCGGGGGGTGGGGTCCTAAGAGACCAGTTCTTC. This translates into CASSYSGGGVLRDQFF.

This chain links TRBV6-2 or TRBV6-3 with TRBJ1-1, with a possible D match to TRBD1 (6 bases). Per germline, CDR1 MNHEY and CDR2 SVGEGT. The CDR3 is made up of 14 amino acids. The V end was cut by 6 bases, the J end by 0 bases, with 11 bases between. The CDR3 reads CASRFGQLNTEAFF. The CDR3 nucleotides read TGTGCCAGCAGATTTGGACAGCTGAACACTGAAGCTTTCTTT.

V gene TRBV14 combines with J gene TRBJ1-4; TRBD1 matches at 9 bases. Per germline, CDR1 SGHDN and CDR2 FVKESK. This CDR3 has 16 residues. The V segment lost 3 bases and the J segment 3 bases; nucleotides outside the gene matches: 5. CDR3 region: CASSHDRGMANEKLFF. DNA of the CDR3: TGTGCCAGCAGCCACGACAGGGGGATGGCTAATGAAAAACTGTTTTTT.

In this sample, this clonotype turned up a few times. The chain employs TRBV5-1 and TRBJ2-2, with D perhaps TRBD1 (5 bases). The CDR3 sequence is 16 residues long. Germline values: CDR1 SGHRS, CDR2 YFSETQ. Between the trimmed V and J ends, which lost 3 bases and 6 bases, there was a span of 18 bases. Here the CDR3 reads CASSYNLDKGSGELFF. The CDR3 DNA reads TGCGCCAGCAGCTACAACCTGGACAAAGGGTCCGGGGAGCTGTTTTTT.

This chain uses TRBV9 with TRBJ1-1; D is undetermined. Germline V gives CDR1 SGDLS, CDR2 YYNGEE. Trimming shortened V by 4 bases and J by 11 bases, and 24 bases separated the two germline ends. The CDR3 runs to 15 residues. The CDR3 nucleotides read TGTGCCAGCAGCCCCCACTCCTCACCGGGCGGTCTGGCTTTCTTT. Protein product: CASSPHSSPGGLAFF.

Many counts were recorded for this clonotype. This chain uses TRBV15 with TRBJ1-6, with a tentative D call TRBD1 (5 bases). This CDR3 comprises 14 residues. Per germline, CDR1 LNHNV and CDR2 YYDKDF (reference sequence). The ends were cut back, 0 bases at V and 15 bases at J, with 15 bases in the middle. Written as DNA, the CDR3 is TGTGCCACCAGCAGAGACCGAGAGCGGGACTACCTCCACTTT. It encodes CATSRDRERDYLHF.